A single sample gave rise to the 6 T cell receptor beta chains below, sequenced in a study of OX40 agonist ivuxolimab in advanced cancers. Data came from immunoSEQ multiplex PCR; TCRdb stores just in-frame clones and leaves some out. This sample yields around 63,000 clones, of which 79% are seen a single time; about a tenth belongs to the top ten. Sequences were derived from CD4+ or CD8+ T cells sorted from blood, sampled in a trial of the OX40 agonist ivuxolimab. These receptors all stem from an adult with an advanced solid tumor such as melanoma, head and neck, liver or kidney cancer.

This clone was picked up one time. The V call is TRBV9, the J call TRBJ1-2, with 7 bases identical to TRBD1. Germline CDR1 reads SGDLS; CDR2 reads YYNGEE. This CDR3 is 11 amino acids long. Trimming cost V 10 bases and J 7 bases; bases outside gene matches: 7. The CDR3 nucleotides are TGTGCCTCACAAAGGGGGCCTGGCTACACCTTC. The encoded protein is CASQRGPGYTF.

A note on this clone: Germline is not matched at one junction end, which may reflect a read error. The V call is TRBV7-9, the J call TRBJ2-7, with 12 bases that match TRBD2. The CDR3 is 14 amino acids. Per the germline V gene, CDR1 is SEHNR and CDR2 is FQNEAQ (reference sequence). CDR3 nucleotides: TGTGCCAGCAGCCTAGCGGGAGGGCCCGGCGAGCAGTACTTC. Its translation is CASSLAGGPGEQYF.

The chain recombines TRBV6-1 with TRBJ1-5; D is unclear. The CDR3 sequence is 12 residues long. CDR1 and CDR2 from the germline V gene are MNHNS and SASEGT. The germline V and J ends were trimmed by 2 bases and 8 bases, with 7 bases remaining between them. The CDR3 is CASSELGKPQHF. In DNA form, the CDR3 reads TGTGCCAGCAGTGAATTGGGGAAGCCCCAGCATTTT.

This chain uses TRBV10-3 with TRBJ2-3; 9 positions match TRBD2. This CDR3 has 17 residues. V lost 1 base to trimming and J lost 2 bases; unmatched junction nucleotides: 7. Germline V gene lookup returns CDR1 ENHRY and CDR2 SYGVKD. CDR3 region: CAISEWSQRGATDTQYF. Here the CDR3 DNA reads TGTGCCATCAGTGAGTGGTCCCAGCGGGGGGCCACAGATACGCAGTATTTT.

This chain joins TRBV27 and TRBJ1-1, with TRBD1 as a possible D gene (5 bases). The CDR3 extends over 13 amino acids. The germline V gene encodes CDR1 MNHEY and CDR2 SMNVEV (reference sequence). Trimming stripped 2 bases from V and 6 bases from J, with 10 bases between. The CDR3 nucleotides are TGTGCCAGCAGTTTACTAGGGGCTGCTGAAGCTTTCTTT. This codes for CASSLLGAAEAFF.

This sequence joins TRBV18 and TRBJ2-1; TRBD2 aligns across 8 bases. V lost 4 bases and J lost 6; bases outside the gene matches: 14. Germline V gene data show CDR1 as KGHSH and CDR2 as LQKENI. CDR3 length: 17 residues. The CDR3 bases are TGTGCCAGCTCACTCGCCTCGGGACTAGGAGTGTCCAATGAGCAGTTCTTC. This encodes CASSLASGLGVSNEQFF.